The clone carrying this T cell receptor (beta chain) has more than one count but fewer than ten. Its antigen is as yet unknown. Construction of the TCRbeta library involved unique molecular identifiers. Each CDR3 protein is one row after TCRdb ran MiXCR on the PCR reads. The table lists fewer than 700,000 distinct CDR3 sequences, roughly 23% of them singletons. The record originates from a study of T-cell reconstitution after alpha-beta-depleted transplantation in children. Study-level points and caveats: Expanded clones from the graft, numbering several hundred, reportedly supplied alpha-beta T cells about two months after transplant.

Trimming removed 6 bases from V and 7 bases from J, with 19 bases in between. This CDR3 spans 15 amino acids. CDR1 and CDR2 (germline): MNHNS, SASEGT. The TCR comes from a boy younger than two who had a stem cell transplant for acute myeloid leukemia, so the T cells may come from the graft donor. The chain links TRBV6-1 to TRBJ2-1; D is uncertain. The specimen was PBMCs, mostly from graft donor cells, collected 360 days after TCRalphabeta/CD19-depleted stem cell transplant. DNA for the CDR3: TGTGCCAGCAGCCTGGACCACCCCAGGAAGAATGAGCAGTTCTTC. It encodes CASSLDHPRKNEQFF.